This is a list of T cell receptor beta chains from one sample in a study of identical twins. TCRdb reanalysed the 5' RACE reads using MiXCR and keeps one entry per CDR3 protein. The data contain 250,000 to 300,000 distinct CDR3 sequences, about 9% of them singletons. Separately, the same data were catalogued under a study of yellow fever vaccine responses in identical twins.

The sequenced material came from CD8+ T cells sorted from blood. The receptors were gathered from a woman under 30 in good health. Both conserved end residues are trimmed from each CDR3. Some rows have no size entry. The others give once, few or many, or a class for an expanded clone.

v_call,clone_size,j_call,cdr3_length,cdr3_aa
TRBV6-2/TRBV6-3,NA,TRBJ2-1,19,ASRTPPTSGSFISSYNEQF
TRBV11-2,few,TRBJ2-3,12,ATVEGIITDTQY
TRBV12-3/TRBV12-4,NA,TRBJ2-7,12,ASSDKGPSYEQY
TRBV12-3/TRBV12-4,many,TRBJ2-5,14,ASSPGLAGGMETQY
TRBV6-2/TRBV6-3,NA,TRBJ2-1,13,ASSLSGNPYNEQF
TRBV20-1,NA,TRBJ1-2,11,SARGSDSDGYT
TRBV4-3,few,TRBJ2-6,14,ASSQDYYSGANVLT
TRBV7-9,NA,TRBJ2-2,11,ASSLKMPGELF
TRBV14,many,TRBJ2-1,14,ASSRSPWDTNNEQF
TRBV9,many,TRBJ2-7,12,ASSAGTAPYEQY
TRBV7-9,few,TRBJ2-3,14,ASSFLQGSSTDTQY
TRBV29-1,many,TRBJ2-7,10,SVKGVAYEQY
TRBV11-2,once,TRBJ2-7,14,ASSLIPLQRSYEQY
TRBV29-1,many,TRBJ2-7,10,SVAQGTYEQY
TRBV20-1,few,TRBJ2-2,13,SARPLGRESGELF
TRBV29-1,many,TRBJ2-1,9,SVDDYNEQF
TRBV19,NA,TRBJ2-3,12,ASSGLAGWDTQY
TRBV6-1,few,TRBJ1-4,12,ASSLTDRAEKLF
TRBV7-2,few,TRBJ2-4,15,ASSLGPSGMSENIQY
TRBV20-1,many,TRBJ2-7,12,SARLAGSSYEQY
TRBV7-9,NA,TRBJ2-3,14,ASSSNREAHTDTQY
TRBV10-1,NA,TRBJ1-1,11,ASSVSEGTEAF
TRBV27,NA,TRBJ2-7,14,ASSLSRTPTKYEQY
TRBV7-7,many,TRBJ2-1,13,ASSLNAGVGSEQF
TRBV7-2,NA,TRBJ2-1,12,ASRTRGPNNEQF
TRBV7-3,few,TRBJ2-2,12,ASSARLTGGELF
TRBV27,many,TRBJ2-6,16,ASSLGQGAQTGANVLT
TRBV27,few,TRBJ1-5,13,ASSLNRVGNQPQH
TRBV12-3/TRBV12-4,many,TRBJ1-5,10,AAGISNQPQH
TRBV7-9,many,TRBJ2-7,9,ASSLTDEQY
TRBV28,few,TRBJ2-7,13,ASSGTETGYYEQY
TRBV5-1,many,TRBJ2-1,12,ASSYRTGNNEQF
TRBV24-1,few,TRBJ2-3,14,ATSDLGQGETDTQY
TRBV3-1,few,TRBJ1-5,19,ASSSTDQILFGRGSNQPQH
TRBV29-1,many,TRBJ2-7,11,SVETGIAYEQY
TRBV29-1,many,TRBJ2-2,11,SVWTGPTGELF
TRBV12-3/TRBV12-4,NA,TRBJ2-1,14,ASSLALAGGDNEQF
TRBV11-2,few,TRBJ2-2,11,ASTLNGPGELF
TRBV5-4,NA,TRBJ2-2,17,ASSFFLPSSPGSTGELF
TRBV20-1,NA,TRBJ2-2,15,SAEDPTSGANTGELF
TRBV6-1,few,TRBJ2-1,13,ASSPGTGLTNEQF
TRBV7-3,few,TRBJ2-2,15,ASSVLPRTANTGELF
TRBV28,few,TRBJ2-7,11,ASSNRDSYEQY
TRBV20-1,many,TRBJ2-2,14,SARVPEETNTGELF
TRBV5-1,many,TRBJ2-7,12,ASSLRDGPYEQY
TRBV27,few,TRBJ2-7,13,ASSDLQGDNYEQY
TRBV5-4,NA,TRBJ2-5,17,ASSFNFPMVTTVGETQY
TRBV27,NA,TRBJ2-4,12,ASSLGLAVGIQY
TRBV29-1,few,TRBJ2-3,12,SVAGGSGTDTQY
TRBV7-9,many,TRBJ2-7,10,ASSGYRVEQY
TRBV5-1,NA,TRBJ1-2,14,ASSPQQGGLNYGYT
TRBV7-2,many,TRBJ2-7,9,ASSFIHEQY
TRBV5-6,many,TRBJ2-1,12,ASSLGLAGGQQF
TRBV5-1,many,TRBJ2-3,17,ASSPRWTDDKLRTDTQY